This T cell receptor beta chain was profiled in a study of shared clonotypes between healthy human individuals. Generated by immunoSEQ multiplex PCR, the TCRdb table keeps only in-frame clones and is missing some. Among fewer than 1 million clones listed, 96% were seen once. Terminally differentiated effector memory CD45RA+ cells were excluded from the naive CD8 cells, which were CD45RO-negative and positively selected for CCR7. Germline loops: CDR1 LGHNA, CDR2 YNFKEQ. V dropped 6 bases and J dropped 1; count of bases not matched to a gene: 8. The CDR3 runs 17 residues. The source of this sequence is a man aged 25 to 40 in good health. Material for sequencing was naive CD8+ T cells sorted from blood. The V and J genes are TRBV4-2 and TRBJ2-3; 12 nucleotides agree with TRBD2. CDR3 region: CASSGLAGWGGTDTQYF. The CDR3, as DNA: TGTGCCAGCAGTGGACTAGCGGGATGGGGGGGCACAGATACGCAGTATTTT.